The sequence of this T cell receptor beta chain was determined in a study of blood T cell repertoires in COVID-19. Study-level background: Acute and convalescent COVID-19 samples came from the United States, Italy and Spain.

The method was immunoSEQ multiplex PCR; TCRdb's version includes in-frame clones alone and lacks a portion of them. The data show some 230,000 clones, 75% to 90% seen once. This clone has a single count. This CDR3 contains 17 residues. V lost 4 bases and J lost 7, with 25 bases in between. CDR1 is MDHEN, CDR2 SYDVKM, per germline. The V gene is TRBV28, the J gene TRBJ1-2, with TRBD1 as a possible D gene (5 bases). The sequencing sample was made of peripheral blood. The receptor's source is a woman of 80 years or more with COVID-19, enrolled during active disease. Written as DNA, the CDR3 is TGTGCCAGCAGTTCCCCCACTCCGACTTGGCCGGGGGGTGGCTACACCTTC. Protein sequence: CASSSPTPTWPGGGYTF.